Listed here are 27 T cell receptor beta chains from one sample, sequenced in a study of cytomegalovirus exposure and HLA in healthy donors. The PCR used 60 Vbeta and 13 Jbeta primers. Assay used: immunoSEQ multiplex PCR; TCRdb lists only in-frame clones, some missing. The profile covers approximately 170,000 clones, with 60% to 85% appearing a single time and 7% taken by the ten largest. Source material: PBMCs. The receptors come from a woman aged 40-49 years in good health and CMV-seropositive.

This clone was seen once. V is TRBV6-1 and J is TRBJ2-3; D not resolved. Germline loops: CDR1 MNHNS, CDR2 SASEGT. The ends were cut back, 2 bases at V and 5 bases at J, with 11 bases in the middle. The CDR3 is 14 amino acids. The CDR3 sequence: CASSENSRVDTQYF. CDR3 nucleotide sequence: TGTGCCAGCAGTGAAAATAGTCGGGTAGATACGCAGTATTTT.

This chain uses TRBV6-6 with TRBJ1-1; weak D call: TRBD1 (5 bases). The CDR3 length is 14 residues. Germline CDR1 is MNHNY and CDR2 is SVGAGI (reference sequence). Trimming shortened V by 6 bases and J by 1 base, and 12 bases separated the two germline ends. CDR3 in DNA: TGTGCCAGCAGAACTCATCAGGGGAACACTGAAGCTTTCTTT. This encodes CASRTHQGNTEAFF.

This chain connects TRBV6-5 to TRBJ2-1; 8 nucleotides align to TRBD2. V lost 6 bases to trimming and J lost 6 bases; unmatched junction nucleotides: 10. The CDR3 is made up of 15 amino acids. Germline V gene data show CDR1 as MNHEY and CDR2 as SVGAGI. CDR3 sequence: CASSGAFGTSNEQFF. The CDR3 DNA sequence: TGTGCCAGCAGCGGCGCATTCGGGACTAGCAATGAGCAGTTCTTC.

This chain joins TRBV6-1 and TRBJ1-1; no reliable D call. The germline gives CDR1 MNHNS, CDR2 SASEGT. V shed 10 bases and J shed 2 bases, with 20 bases lying between them. The CDR3 extends over 15 amino acids. CDR3 sequence (DNA): TGTGCCAATAACTCCGGGGAGGACCACAACACTGAAGCTTTCTTT. Encoded protein: CANNSGEDHNTEAFF.

The rearrangement joins TRBV11-2 to TRBJ2-4, with D uncertain. CDR3 length: 13 residues. V was cut by 1 base and J by 5 bases, with 6 bases left in between. The V gene's germline CDR1 is SGHAT and CDR2 FQNNGV. The chain's CDR3 is CASSLVAENIQYF. The CDR3 region has the DNA TGTGCCAGCAGCTTAGTCGCAGAAAACATTCAGTACTTC.

The chain carries TRBV12-5 and TRBJ2-3; 10 bases line up with TRBD2. Germline assignment: CDR1 LGHNT and CDR2 FRNRAP. This CDR3 has 16 amino acids. V gave up 4 bases and J gave up 1 base; unmatched junction bases: 5. The CDR3 sequence is CASGSRTSGGTDTQYF. CDR3 sequence (DNA): TGTGCTAGTGGTTCTCGGACTAGCGGTGGCACAGATACGCAGTATTTT.

The chain uses TRBV6-1 and TRBJ2-7; 10 bases are shared with TRBD1. V shed 6 bases, J shed 3 bases, and the junction held 5 bases outside the gene matches. This CDR3 is 14 amino acids long. The germline CDR1 and CDR2 sequences are MNHNS and SASEGT. This chain's CDR3 is CASSGTGAFYEQYF. The CDR3, as DNA: TGTGCCAGCAGCGGGACAGGGGCGTTCTACGAGCAGTACTTC.

The chain carries TRBV30 and TRBJ2-3; a weak D match, TRBD2 (6 bases). This CDR3 has 12 amino acids. The V gene's germline CDR1 is GTSNPN and CDR2 SVGIG (reference sequence). The V and J ends lost 2 bases and 8 bases respectively, with 11 bases between them. CDR3 sequence reads: CAWSQPGGTQYF. The CDR3 coding sequence is TGTGCCTGGAGTCAGCCCGGGGGTACGCAGTATTTT.

Of note for this clone: An end of the junction does not agree with germline; a read error may underlie this. The CDR3 protein is CSSSPSSPTGGEYGYTF. CDR3 DNA sequence: TGTTCCAGCAGCCCATCTTCCCCCACAGGGGGAGAATATGGCTACACCTTC. The chain combines TRBV7-9 with TRBJ1-2, with 8 positions matching TRBD1. The CDR3 totals 17 residues. The V gene's germline CDR1 is SEHNR and CDR2 FQNEAQ (reference sequence).

This chain joins TRBV25-1 and TRBJ2-7; TRBD1 matches at 10 bases. The V gene's germline CDR1 is MGHDK and CDR2 SYGVNS. The CDR3 consists of 15 residues. The junction had 11 bases not matched to a gene; V was cut back by 3 bases and J by 9 bases. CDR3 amino acids: CASSDYGDRGQGQYF. CDR3 coding DNA: TGTGCCAGCAGTGATTATGGTGACAGGGGGCAAGGGCAGTACTTC.

CDR3 protein: CATSRGVDDIEETQYF. CDR3 in DNA: TGTGCCACCAGCAGAGGGGTCGACGACATTGAAGAGACCCAGTACTTC. The chain carries TRBV15 and TRBJ2-5, with unresolved D. Germline-derived CDR1 and CDR2 are LNHNV and YYDKDF (reference sequence). V was shortened by 1 base and J by 3 bases, with 15 bases between the two germline ends. The CDR3 contains 16 residues.

This clone was counted between two and nine times. V gene TRBV6-5 combines with J gene TRBJ2-2; D gene ambiguous. The CDR3 length is 12 residues. V was cut by 6 bases and J by 7 bases, with 9 bases left in between. CDR1 is MNHEY and CDR2 is SVGAGI in the germline V gene. The CDR3 reads CASRSPVGELFF. CDR3 nucleotide sequence: TGTGCCAGCAGGAGCCCCGTCGGGGAGCTGTTTTTT.

V and J are TRBV10-2 and TRBJ1-3, with D possibly TRBD1 on 6 matching bases. The CDR3 is 14 amino acids. Germline CDR1 reads WSHSY; CDR2 reads SAAADI. Trimming stripped 6 bases from V and 0 bases from J, with 9 bases between. CDR3 in amino acids: CASRETGSGNTIYF. The CDR3 nucleotides read TGCGCCAGCAGGGAGACAGGCTCTGGAAACACCATATATTTT.

The chain combines TRBV5-6 with TRBJ1-2; TRBD1 is a possible D gene (6 bases). Trimming pared 1 base from V and 0 bases from J, leaving 13 bases between. The CDR3 is 16 amino acids. Per germline, CDR1 SGHDT and CDR2 YYEEEE. The CDR3 DNA follows: TGTGCCAGCAGCTTGAAGGGGGGGGCAGCTAACTATGGCTACACCTTC. This encodes CASSLKGGAANYGYTF.

V gene TRBV9 combines with J gene TRBJ1-2; D uncertain. The CDR3 is made up of 12 amino acids. Trimming removed 5 bases from V and 6 bases from J, with 11 bases in between. Germline values: CDR1 SGDLS, CDR2 YYNGEE. CDR3 amino acids: CASSREFNGYTF. The CDR3, as DNA: TGTGCCAGCAGTCGGGAGTTTAATGGCTACACCTTC.

V and J are TRBV6-5 and TRBJ2-1; D ambiguous. The ends were cut back, 4 bases at V and 0 bases at J, with 4 bases in the middle. CDR1 is MNHEY, CDR2 SVGAGI, per germline. There are 13 residues in the CDR3. The CDR3 region has the DNA TGTGCCAGCAGTTCGGGCTCCTACAATGAGCAGTTCTTC. Translation gives CASSSGSYNEQFF.

The V and J genes are TRBV6-5 and TRBJ2-2; the D gene is possibly TRBD1 (6 bases). The V end was cut by 0 bases, the J end by 7 bases, with 12 bases between. Germline values: CDR1 MNHEY, CDR2 SVGAGI. The length of the CDR3 is 15 residues. CDR3 nucleotides: TGTGCCAGCAGTTACTCCACAGGGATTATCGGGGAGCTGTTTTTT. It specifies CASSYSTGIIGELFF.

V and J are TRBV6-6 and TRBJ2-7, with D perhaps TRBD2 (6 bases). Germline CDR1 is MNHNY and CDR2 is SVGAGI (reference sequence). The CDR3 sequence is 14 residues long. V lost 0 bases and J 5 bases, leaving 11 bases between the germline ends. The CDR3 reads CASSYSRGGHEQYF. The CDR3 DNA sequence: TGTGCCAGCAGTTACTCTAGGGGAGGCCACGAGCAGTACTTC.

On this clone itself: The sample has other DNA sequences that encode this CDR3 too. V gene TRBV7-2 combines with J gene TRBJ2-1; possible D gene TRBD2, 6 bases. The length of the CDR3 is 17 residues. In germline, CDR1 is SGHTA, CDR2 FQGNSA. V was cut by 1 base and J by 4 bases, with 17 bases left in between. CDR3 protein: CASSLGPGLWGYNEQFF. In DNA, the CDR3 is TGTGCCAGCAGCTTAGGGCCGGGACTTTGGGGATACAATGAGCAGTTCTTC.

The chain carries TRBV5-6 and TRBJ1-4; 10 nucleotides line up with TRBD1. The V segment lost 3 bases and the J segment 5 bases; nucleotides outside the gene matches: 1. This CDR3 is built from 14 residues. The V gene's germline CDR1 is SGHDT and CDR2 YYEEEE. The CDR3 nucleotides read TGTGCCAGCAGCTCGGGACAGGGGAATGAAAAACTGTTTTTT. This encodes CASSSGQGNEKLFF.

The chain couples TRBV5-4 to TRBJ1-2, with D possibly TRBD1 on 5 matching bases. The germline gives CDR1 SGHNT, CDR2 YYREEE (reference sequence). CDR3 length: 13 amino acids. V lost 0 bases, J lost 7 bases, and 10 bases lay in between. This CDR3 reads CASSLVGGSGYTF. Written as DNA, the CDR3 is TGTGCCAGCAGCTTGGTGGGGGGGAGTGGCTACACCTTC.

The chain is built from TRBV30 and TRBJ1-4, with 7 bases matching TRBD1. J gave up 8 bases and V 2 bases, and 5 bases lay outside the gene matches. The germline V gene has CDR1 GTSNPN and CDR2 SVGIG (reference sequence). This CDR3 has 13 residues. CDR3 sequence reads: CAWSKGTAEKLFF. The CDR3 DNA reads as TGTGCCTGGAGTAAAGGGACAGCGGAAAAACTGTTTTTT.

The V gene is TRBV7-2, the J gene TRBJ1-6; a weak D match, TRBD1 (6 bases). This CDR3 is 12 amino acids long. The V end lost 5 bases, the J end lost 8 bases, and 7 bases lay between the germline ends. CDR1 and CDR2 (germline): SGHTA, FQGNSA. In DNA form, the CDR3 reads TGTGCCAGCAGCCAGGGGCATTCACCCCTCCACTTT. Protein: CASSQGHSPLHF. The entire variable domain, with the rest obtained from reference TRBV7-2 and TRBJ1-6, is as follows: GAGVSQSPSNKVTEKGKDVELRCDPISGHTALYWYRQSLGQGLEFLIYFQGNSAPDKSGLPSDRFSAERTGGSVSTLTIQRTQQEDSAVYLCASSQGHSPLHFGNGTRLTVT.

In its sample, this clone was seen a few times. The chain links TRBV14 to TRBJ2-2; TRBD1 is a possible D gene (5 bases). V was cut by 3 bases and J by 9 bases, with 14 bases left in between. Germline CDR1 is SGHDN and CDR2 is FVKESK. CDR3 size: 14 residues. The CDR3 is CASSQAGYLRELFF. Written as DNA, the CDR3 is TGTGCCAGCAGCCAGGCAGGGTACCTCCGGGAGCTGTTTTTT.

The chain employs TRBV7-6 and TRBJ2-5; 9 bases align to TRBD2. From germline, CDR1 is SGHVS and CDR2 FNYEAQ. V was clipped by 3 bases and J by 5 bases; unmatched bases: 10. The CDR3 contains 16 residues. The chain's CDR3 is CASSLGASGDGETQYF. The CDR3 DNA follows: TGTGCCAGCAGCTTGGGCGCTAGCGGGGACGGGGAGACCCAGTACTTC.

The V call is TRBV29-1, the J call TRBJ1-1; D is uncertain. The CDR3 contains 15 residues. Per the germline V gene, CDR1 is SQVTM and CDR2 is ANQGSEA. With 6 bases removed from V and 0 bases from J, the gap between germline ends came to 17 bases. CDR3 DNA: TGCAGCGTAGAACCGGGATTTTTCATGAACACTGAAGCTTTCTTT. Translation gives CSVEPGFFMNTEAFF.

Only a few counts were recorded for this clone. The CDR3 spells CASSLEGPADTQYF. Here the CDR3 DNA reads TGCGCCAGCAGCTTGGAGGGGCCGGCAGATACGCAGTATTTT. The chain carries TRBV5-1 and TRBJ2-3, with a tentative D call TRBD1 (5 bases). CDR3 length: 14 residues. With 0 bases removed from V and 4 bases from J, the gap between germline ends came to 9 bases. Germline CDR1 SGHRS, CDR2 YFSETQ.